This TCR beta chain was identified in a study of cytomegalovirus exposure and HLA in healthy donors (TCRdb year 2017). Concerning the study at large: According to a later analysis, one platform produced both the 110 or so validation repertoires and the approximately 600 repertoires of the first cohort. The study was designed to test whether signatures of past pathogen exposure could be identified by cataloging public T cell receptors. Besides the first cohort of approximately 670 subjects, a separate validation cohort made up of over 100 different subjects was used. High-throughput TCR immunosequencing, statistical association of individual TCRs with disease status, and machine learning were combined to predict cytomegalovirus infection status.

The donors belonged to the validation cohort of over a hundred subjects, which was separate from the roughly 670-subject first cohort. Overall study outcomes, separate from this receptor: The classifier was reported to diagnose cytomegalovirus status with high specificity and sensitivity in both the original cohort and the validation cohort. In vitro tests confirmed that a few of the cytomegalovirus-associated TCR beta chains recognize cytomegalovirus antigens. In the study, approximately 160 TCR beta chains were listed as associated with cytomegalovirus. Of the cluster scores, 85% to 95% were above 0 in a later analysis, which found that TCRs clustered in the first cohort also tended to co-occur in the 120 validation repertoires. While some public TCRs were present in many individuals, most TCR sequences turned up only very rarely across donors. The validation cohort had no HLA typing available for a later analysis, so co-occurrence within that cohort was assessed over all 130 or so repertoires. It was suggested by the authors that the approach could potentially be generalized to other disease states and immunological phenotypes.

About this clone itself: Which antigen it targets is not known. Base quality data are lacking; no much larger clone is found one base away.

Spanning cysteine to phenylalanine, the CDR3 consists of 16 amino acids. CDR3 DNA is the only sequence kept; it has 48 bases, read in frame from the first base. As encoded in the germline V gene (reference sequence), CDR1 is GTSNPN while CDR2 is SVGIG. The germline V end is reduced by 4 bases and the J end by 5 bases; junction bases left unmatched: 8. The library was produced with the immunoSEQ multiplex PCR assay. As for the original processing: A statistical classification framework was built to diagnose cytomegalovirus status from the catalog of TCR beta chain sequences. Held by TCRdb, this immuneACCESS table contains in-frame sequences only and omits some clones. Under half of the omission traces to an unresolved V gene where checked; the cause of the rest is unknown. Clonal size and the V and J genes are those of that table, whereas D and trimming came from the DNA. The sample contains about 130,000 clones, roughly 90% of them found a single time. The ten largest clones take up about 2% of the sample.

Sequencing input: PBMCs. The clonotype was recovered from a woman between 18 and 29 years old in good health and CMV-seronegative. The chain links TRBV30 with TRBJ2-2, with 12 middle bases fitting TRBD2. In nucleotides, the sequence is TGTGCCTGGACCCACACTAGCGGGAGGAGAACCGGGGAGCTGTTTTTT. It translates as CAWTHTSGRRTGELFF.